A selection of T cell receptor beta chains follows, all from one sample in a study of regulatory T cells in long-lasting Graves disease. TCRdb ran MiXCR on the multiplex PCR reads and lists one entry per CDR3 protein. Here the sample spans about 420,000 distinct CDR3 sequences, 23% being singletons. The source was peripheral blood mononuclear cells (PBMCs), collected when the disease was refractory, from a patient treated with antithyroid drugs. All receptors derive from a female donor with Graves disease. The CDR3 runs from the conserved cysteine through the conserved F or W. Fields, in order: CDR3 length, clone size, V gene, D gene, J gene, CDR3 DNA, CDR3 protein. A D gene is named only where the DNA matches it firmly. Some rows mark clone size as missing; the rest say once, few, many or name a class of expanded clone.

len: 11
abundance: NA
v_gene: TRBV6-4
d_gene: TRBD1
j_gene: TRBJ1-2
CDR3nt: TGTGCCAGCAGTGCGGGACAGGGTAACACCTTC
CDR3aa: CASSAGQGNTF

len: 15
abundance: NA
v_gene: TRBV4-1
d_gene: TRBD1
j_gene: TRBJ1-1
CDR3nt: TGCGCCAGCAGCCAAGATACAGGGGCTTACACTGAAGCTTTCTTT
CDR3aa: CASSQDTGAYTEAFF

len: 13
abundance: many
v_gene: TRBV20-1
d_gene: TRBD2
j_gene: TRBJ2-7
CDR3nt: TGCAGTGCTCCGGGAGGGATAACCTACGAGCAGTACTTC
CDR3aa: CSAPGGITYEQYF

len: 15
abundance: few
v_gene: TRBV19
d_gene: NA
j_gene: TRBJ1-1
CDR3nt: TGTGCCAGTAGTATAGTGGGCAGGGTGAACACTGAAGCTTTCTTT
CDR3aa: CASSIVGRVNTEAFF

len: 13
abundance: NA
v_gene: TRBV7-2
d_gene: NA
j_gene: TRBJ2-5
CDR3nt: TGTGCCAGCAGCTTACAGGGCTATGAGACCCAGTACTTC
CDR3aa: CASSLQGYETQYF

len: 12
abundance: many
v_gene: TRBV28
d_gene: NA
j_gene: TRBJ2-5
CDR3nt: TGTGCCAGCGGCAGGGAAAGGGAGACCCAGTACTTC
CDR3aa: CASGRERETQYF

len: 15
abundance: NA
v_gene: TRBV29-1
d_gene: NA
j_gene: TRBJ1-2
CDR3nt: TGCAGCGTCGCCGGGGAACCGGAGACTAACTATGGCTACACCTTC
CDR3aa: CSVAGEPETNYGYTF

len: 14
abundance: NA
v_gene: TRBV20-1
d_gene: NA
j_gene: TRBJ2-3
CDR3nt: TGCAGTGCTAGAGTTGACAGTGCCACAGATACGCAGTATTTT
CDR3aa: CSARVDSATDTQYF

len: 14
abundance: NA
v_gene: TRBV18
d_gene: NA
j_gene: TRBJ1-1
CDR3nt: TGTGCCAGCTCACCACTGCGGGGGGACACTGAAGCTTTCTTT
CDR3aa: CASSPLRGDTEAFF

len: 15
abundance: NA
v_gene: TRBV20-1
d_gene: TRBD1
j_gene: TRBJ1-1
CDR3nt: TGCAGTGCTTACGTGCCGGGACAGGGGGACACTGAAGCTTTCTTT
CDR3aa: CSAYVPGQGDTEAFF